This entry lists 10 T cell receptor beta chains sequenced from one sample in a study of shared clonotypes between healthy human individuals. Generated by immunoSEQ multiplex PCR, the TCRdb table keeps only in-frame clones and is missing some. The table records roughly 2.2 million clones, approximately 93% of them present only once. Sequencing input: naive CD4+ T cells from PBMCs. Described subset: CD45RA+ positively selected. These receptors all come from a man between 18 and 29 years old in good health. Some clones in this sample may be carry-over from other donors' samples.

V and J are TRBV4-2 and TRBJ1-1; D possibly corresponds to TRBD1 (6 bases). The CDR3 is 16 amino acids. Trimming took 0 bases from V and 2 from J, leaving 13 bases between them. Germline CDR1 and CDR2: LGHNA and YNFKEQ. The CDR3 spells CASSQDPRTANTEAFF. The CDR3, as DNA: TGTGCCAGCAGCCAAGATCCCCGGACAGCAAACACTGAAGCTTTCTTT.

The CDR3 DNA follows: TGTGCCATCAAACCGGGACAGGCGGCAGATACGCAGTATTTT. It translates to CAIKPGQAADTQYF. The rearrangement uses TRBV10-3 and TRBJ2-3; 8 bases are a match to TRBD1. This CDR3 has 14 amino acids. V shed 7 bases, J shed 4 bases, and the junction held 7 bases outside the gene matches. Germline V CDR1 and CDR2: ENHRY, SYGVKD.

This clone has a single count. V gene TRBV5-1 combines with J gene TRBJ2-7, with D uncertain. Between the trimmed V and J ends, which lost 5 bases and 0 bases, there was a span of 15 bases. CDR1 and CDR2 (germline): SGHRS, YFSETQ. The CDR3 extends over 15 amino acids. The CDR3 region is CASRLNYDPSYEQYF. The CDR3 DNA reads TGCGCCAGCAGGCTTAACTACGATCCCTCCTACGAGCAGTACTTC.

The chain has TRBV12-5 and TRBJ2-5; D is perhaps TRBD2 (5 bases). V dropped 1 base and J dropped 3 bases, with 18 bases sitting between them. The CDR3 spans 17 residues. Germline V gives CDR1 LGHNT, CDR2 FRNRAP. CDR3 sequence: CASGLGMGSRAEETQYF. For the CDR3, the DNA is TGTGCTAGTGGTTTGGGTATGGGGAGTCGGGCAGAAGAGACCCAGTACTTC. Filled out from reference TRBV12-5 and TRBJ2-5, the complete variable domain reads DARVTQTPRHKVTEMGQEVTMRCQPILGHNTVFWYRQTMMQGLELLAYFRNRAPLDDSGMPKDRFSAEMPDATLATLKIQPSEPRDSAVYFCASGLGMGSRAEETQYFGPGTRLLVL.

The chain combines TRBV5-1 with TRBJ2-3, with D perhaps TRBD1 (6 bases). Germline CDR1 reads SGHRS; CDR2 reads YFSETQ. This CDR3 comprises 14 residues. The ends were cut back, 4 bases at V and 6 bases at J, with 15 bases in the middle. CDR3 in DNA: TGCGCCAGCAGCCGAGAGGGGGATGCCGATACGCAGTATTTT. It specifies CASSREGDADTQYF.

Details on this clone: The sample has other DNA sequences that encode this CDR3 too. The chain couples TRBV18 to TRBJ2-3; D ambiguous. Germline CDR1 reads KGHSH; CDR2 reads LQKENI. This CDR3 has 11 residues. The V and J ends lost 3 bases and 5 bases respectively, with 3 bases between them. CDR3 amino acids: CASSPEDTQYF. The CDR3 nucleotides are TGTGCCAGCTCACCGGAAGATACGCAGTATTTT.

This clone was seen only once. Other DNA sequences in this sample translate to the same CDR3. J is TRBJ2-7 and V is TRBV5-1; 9 bases align to TRBD1. The junction had 3 bases not matched to a gene; V was cut back by 1 base and J by 1 base. In germline, CDR1 is SGHRS, CDR2 YFSETQ. The CDR3 extends over 15 amino acids. DNA of the CDR3: TGCGCCAGCAGCTTGACAGGGGGCCAGTCCTACGAGCAGTACTTC. The encoded protein is CASSLTGGQSYEQYF.

This chain joins TRBV28 and TRBJ2-5; TRBD2 might be the D (6 bases). This CDR3 spans 14 amino acids. V gave up 5 bases and J gave up 4 bases, with 14 bases separating them. Germline V lookup: CDR1 MDHEN, CDR2 SYDVKM. As DNA, the CDR3 is TGTGCCAGCAGTCCCGACCGGAGGGGAGAGACCCAGTACTTC. Translated: CASSPDRRGETQYF.

This chain joins TRBV28 and TRBJ1-1; weak D call: TRBD1 (5 bases). Germline CDR1 reads MDHEN; CDR2 reads SYDVKM. The CDR3 consists of 13 residues. CDR3 amino acids: CAHLGRAGTEAFF. The CDR3 DNA follows: TGTGCTCACCTCGGCAGGGCGGGGACTGAAGCTTTCTTT.

This chain uses TRBV7-9 with TRBJ2-1; no definite D call. Germline lookup yields CDR1 SEHNR and CDR2 FQNEAQ (reference sequence). The CDR3 loop spans 12 amino acids. Between the trimmed V and J ends, which lost 0 bases and 10 bases, there was a span of 7 bases. This chain's CDR3 is CASSLALWEQFF. In DNA form, the CDR3 reads TGTGCCAGCAGCTTAGCGCTCTGGGAGCAGTTCTTC.